Following are 29 T cell receptor beta chains from one sample sequenced in a study of OX40 agonist ivuxolimab in advanced cancers. Assay used: immunoSEQ multiplex PCR; TCRdb lists only in-frame clones, some missing. Of about 47,000 clones listed, around 86% were seen once; the top ten hold under 40%. The sample here was CD4+ or CD8+ T cells sorted from blood, taken in a trial of the OX40 agonist ivuxolimab. The source is an adult with an advanced solid tumor such as melanoma, head and neck, liver or kidney cancer.

The V and J genes are TRBV29-1 and TRBJ1-6; D possibly corresponds to TRBD1 (5 bases). Trimming shortened V by 5 bases and J by 5 bases, and 10 bases separated the two germline ends. Germline-derived CDR1 and CDR2 are SQVTM and ANQGSEA. The CDR3 is 13 residues long. The CDR3 bases are TGCAGCGTTAGCAGGGATGATAATTCACCCCTCCACTTT. Translation gives CSVSRDDNSPLHF.

This rearrangement joins TRBV7-9 to TRBJ1-1; 9 bases map to TRBD1. CDR3 size: 12 residues. V gave up 3 bases and J gave up 12 bases; unmatched junction bases: 5. Germline V gene data show CDR1 as SEHNR and CDR2 as FQNEAQ (reference sequence). CDR3 DNA: TGTGCCAGCAGCTTTGGGGACAGGGAACCTTTCTTT. Translating it yields CASSFGDREPFF.

The V gene is TRBV7-9, the J gene TRBJ2-7; D gene unclear. The CDR3 runs 12 residues. V was trimmed by 1 base and J by 6 bases, leaving 7 bases between them. Germline values: CDR1 SEHNR, CDR2 FQNEAQ (reference sequence). CDR3 sequence reads: CASSLVRSEQYF. Here the CDR3 DNA reads TGTGCCAGCAGCTTAGTGAGGTCCGAGCAGTACTTC. The variable domain in full, completed from reference TRBV7-9 and TRBJ2-7, reads DTGVSQNPRHKITKRGQNVTFRCDPISEHNRLYWYRQTLGQGPEFLTYFQNEAQLEKSRLLSDRFSAERPKGSFSTLEIQRTEQGDSAMYLCASSLVRSEQYFGPGTRLTVT.

The V and J genes are TRBV4-1 and TRBJ1-5; D unclear. This CDR3 spans 14 amino acids. Deletions cut 1 base from V and 6 bases from J, with 10 bases between. Per germline, CDR1 MGHRA and CDR2 YSYEKL. The CDR3 nucleotides are TGCGCCAGCAGCCAAGGGGCAGGTCCTCAGCCCCAGCATTTT. Translating it yields CASSQGAGPQPQHF.

This clone has at least ten counts. The chain couples TRBV7-6 to TRBJ2-5; weak D call: TRBD2 (5 bases). V was trimmed by 4 bases and J by 7 bases, leaving 13 bases between them. Germline V CDR1 and CDR2: SGHVS, FNYEAQ. The CDR3 is 13 residues long. The CDR3 nucleotides read TGTGCCAGCAGCTCTGAAGAGGGCGGGACCCAGTACTTC. Its protein product is CASSSEEGGTQYF.

V is TRBV2 and J is TRBJ2-1; 13 nucleotides line up with TRBD2. The V segment lost 1 base and the J segment 7 bases; nucleotides outside the gene matches: 13. The CDR3 sequence is 19 residues long. The germline gives CDR1 SNHLY, CDR2 FYNNEI. CDR3: CASSEEGTSGDQSGNEQFF. DNA of the CDR3: TGTGCCAGCAGTGAAGAAGGGACTAGCGGGGATCAATCGGGGAATGAGCAGTTCTTC.

The chain combines TRBV28 with TRBJ2-7, with no clear D. CDR3 length: 16 residues. CDR1 and CDR2 from the germline V gene are MDHEN and SYDVKM. The V end was cut by 11 bases, the J end by 0 bases, with 23 bases between. The CDR3 region has the DNA TGTGCCGGCACTCCTCTATCGTCCTCAAGCTCCTACGAGCAGTACTTC. It translates to CAGTPLSSSSSYEQYF.

J is TRBJ2-1 and V is TRBV7-9; tentatively, D is TRBD1 or TRBD2 (6 bases each). The germline gives CDR1 SEHNR, CDR2 FQNEAQ (reference sequence). The CDR3 is 14 amino acids. Trimming shortened V by 1 base and J by 8 bases, and 12 bases separated the two germline ends. CDR3: CASSLGRGRDEQFF. As DNA, the CDR3 is TGTGCCAGCAGCTTAGGACGGGGGCGGGATGAGCAGTTCTTC. Full variable domain (remainder filled in from reference TRBV7-9 and TRBJ2-1): DTGVSQNPRHKITKRGQNVTFRCDPISEHNRLYWYRQTLGQGPEFLTYFQNEAQLEKSRLLSDRFSAERPKGSFSTLEIQRTEQGDSAMYLCASSLGRGRDEQFFGPGTRLTVL.

This rearrangement joins TRBV6-6 to TRBJ1-5, with unresolved D. The CDR3 sequence is 13 residues long. The germline V and J ends were trimmed by 6 bases and 4 bases, with 10 bases remaining between them. Germline values: CDR1 MNHNY, CDR2 SVGAGI (reference sequence). CDR3 DNA: TGTGCCAGCAGAGACGGGTCGAATCAGCCCCAGCATTTT. Encoded protein: CASRDGSNQPQHF.

V and J are TRBV11-1 and TRBJ2-7; 7 bases match TRBD1. With V trimmed by 5 bases and J by 7 bases, 5 bases remained unmatched. The germline gives CDR1 SGHAT, CDR2 FQDESV (reference sequence). This CDR3 region has 12 residues. CDR3 nucleotide sequence: TGTGCCAGCAGCGCAGACAGGGAGGAGCAGTACTTC. Residues: CASSADREEQYF. The variable domain in full, with the rest retrieved from reference TRBV11-1 and TRBJ2-7, is EAEVAQSPRYKITEKSQAVAFWCDPISGHATLYWYRQILGQGPELLVQFQDESVVDDSQLPKDRFSAERLKGVDSTLKIQPAELGDSAMYLCASSADREEQYFGPGTRLTVT.

The V gene is TRBV6-1, the J gene TRBJ1-4; TRBD1 is a possible D gene (6 bases). The germline gives CDR1 MNHNS, CDR2 SASEGT. The germline V and J ends were trimmed by 2 bases and 7 bases, with 17 bases remaining between them. There are 16 residues in the CDR3. CDR3: CASSELGGVGGEKLFF. CDR3 in DNA: TGTGCCAGCAGTGAACTGGGGGGGGTAGGGGGTGAAAAACTGTTTTTT.

V usage is TRBV7-9 and J usage is TRBJ2-1; D not resolved. This CDR3 has 13 residues. CDR1 and CDR2 (germline): SEHNR, FQNEAQ (reference sequence). The V and J ends lost 3 bases and 6 bases respectively, with 9 bases between them. CDR3 in DNA: TGTGCCAGCAGCTTCTCCCAGGTCAATGAGCAGTTCTTC. Its protein product is CASSFSQVNEQFF.

The sample holds a few counts of this clone. V usage is TRBV11-2 and J usage is TRBJ2-2; TRBD1 might be the D (6 bases). V lost 6 bases and J lost 1, with 9 bases in between. CDR1 SGHAT and CDR2 FQNNGV come from the germline V gene. This CDR3 spans 14 amino acids. CDR3 nucleotide sequence: TGTGCCAGCAGGACAGGCCGGAACACCGGGGAGCTGTTTTTT. Translation gives CASRTGRNTGELFF.

In its sample, this clone ranks as medium-sized. The chain combines TRBV19 with TRBJ2-7; 8 nucleotides match TRBD2. Germline V gives CDR1 LNHDA, CDR2 SQIVND (reference sequence). This CDR3 comprises 11 residues. The V segment lost 8 bases and the J segment 6 bases; nucleotides outside the gene matches: 3. The DNA for the CDR3 is TGTGCCAGTGGGAGCGGGAGCGAGCAGTACTTC. As protein: CASGSGSEQYF. Full variable domain (missing parts from reference TRBV19 and TRBJ2-7): DGGITQSPKYLFRKEGQNVTLSCEQNLNHDAMYWYRQDPGQGLRLIYYSQIVNDFQKGDIAEGYSVSREKKESFPLTVTSAQKNPTAFYLCASGSGSEQYFGPGTRLTVT.

V and J are TRBV7-2 and TRBJ2-3, with D perhaps matching TRBD1 (6 bases). Trimming shortened V by 5 bases and J by 0 bases, and 9 bases separated the two germline ends. The germline gives CDR1 SGHTA, CDR2 FQGNSA. The CDR3 extends over 14 amino acids. As DNA, the CDR3 is TGTGCCAGCAGCCAGGGGACCAGCACAGATACGCAGTATTTT. Protein sequence: CASSQGTSTDTQYF. Full variable domain (missing parts from reference TRBV7-2 and TRBJ2-3): GAGVSQSPSNKVTEKGKDVELRCDPISGHTALYWYRQSLGQGLEFLIYFQGNSAPDKSGLPSDRFSAERTGGSVSTLTIQRTQQEDSAVYLCASSQGTSTDTQYFGPGTRLTVL.

CDR3 amino acids: CASSKGTGNNEQFF. CDR3 nucleotides: TGCGCCAGCAGCAAAGGGACAGGGAACAATGAGCAGTTCTTC. The chain has TRBV5-1 and TRBJ2-1; 9 positions match TRBD1. Trimming took 4 bases from V and 5 from J; bases not matched to a gene: 4. The germline V gene encodes CDR1 SGHRS and CDR2 YFSETQ. The CDR3 contains 14 residues.

V usage is TRBV11-2 and J usage is TRBJ2-2, with 8 bases matching TRBD2. The CDR3 is made up of 18 amino acids. Unmatched junction bases numbered 13, after V lost 3 bases and J lost 4 bases. Per germline, CDR1 SGHAT and CDR2 FQNNGV. The CDR3: CASSFGRGAGGGTGELFF. Here the CDR3 DNA reads TGTGCCAGCAGCTTTGGCCGAGGCGCGGGAGGTGGCACCGGGGAGCTGTTTTTT.

This clone has a handful of counts. CDR3 region: CAISESGGSEQYF. CDR3 coding DNA: TGTGCCATCAGTGAGTCTGGGGGTAGCGAGCAGTACTTC. The V call is TRBV10-3, the J call TRBJ2-7; D is perhaps TRBD1 or TRBD2 (5 bases each). CDR3 length: 13 amino acids. V was cut by 0 bases and J by 6 bases, with 9 bases left in between. From germline, CDR1 is ENHRY and CDR2 SYGVKD.

V gene TRBV7-9 combines with J gene TRBJ2-7, with unresolved D. Germline loops: CDR1 SEHNR, CDR2 FQNEAQ (reference sequence). V lost 0 bases and J lost 2, with 5 bases in between. This CDR3 is 13 amino acids long. CDR3 nucleotides: TGTGCCAGCAGCTTAGCAGCCGCCTACGAGCAGTACTTC. This codes for CASSLAAAYEQYF.

This chain connects TRBV7-9 to TRBJ1-2, with D tentatively TRBD1 (5 bases). Trimming pared 3 bases from V and 4 bases from J, leaving 18 bases between. CDR1 is SEHNR, CDR2 FQNEAQ, per germline (reference sequence). This CDR3 is 16 amino acids long. The CDR3 coding sequence is TGTGCCAGCAGCTTGGCGCAGGGCCTATACCTCTATGGCTACACCTTC. This encodes CASSLAQGLYLYGYTF.

This chain joins TRBV14 and TRBJ2-5; 10 bases map to TRBD1. V trimming: 1 base; J trimming: 7 bases; junction bases outside the gene matches: 9. Germline CDR1 and CDR2: SGHDN and FVKESK. This CDR3 is built from 16 residues. The CDR3 sequence: CASSQGQGASVGTQYF. CDR3 coding DNA: TGTGCCAGCAGCCAAGGACAGGGGGCGAGTGTCGGGACCCAGTACTTC.

The V and J genes are TRBV5-1 and TRBJ1-3, with 7 positions matching TRBD1. The CDR3 totals 15 residues. V was pared by 4 bases and J by 2 bases, with 6 bases of the junction left unmatched. In germline, CDR1 is SGHRS, CDR2 YFSETQ. The CDR3 sequence: CASSPETGTGNTIYF. In nucleotides, the CDR3 is TGCGCCAGCAGCCCCGAGACAGGGACTGGAAACACCATATATTTT.

The V and J genes are TRBV19 and TRBJ2-7; D perhaps matches TRBD2 (5 bases). The CDR3 sequence is 16 residues long. The germline CDR1 and CDR2 sequences are LNHDA and SQIVND (reference sequence). Trimming took off 1 base at V and 0 bases at J, with 13 bases between the two ends. The CDR3 loop is CASSIGTATSSYEQYF. The CDR3 DNA sequence: TGTGCCAGTAGTATAGGGACTGCGACGAGCTCCTACGAGCAGTACTTC.

The V and J genes are TRBV6-1 and TRBJ2-1, with D hard to call. Germline values: CDR1 MNHNS, CDR2 SASEGT. The length of the CDR3 is 15 residues. V was shortened by 4 bases and J by 2 bases, with 12 bases between the two germline ends. The CDR3 DNA follows: TGTGCCAGCAGTGGCGACGGTGGGGCCTACAATGAGCAGTTCTTC. As protein: CASSGDGGAYNEQFF.

This chain joins TRBV6-1 and TRBJ2-3, with D perhaps matching TRBD1 (6 bases). Germline V gene lookup returns CDR1 MNHNS and CDR2 SASEGT. Trimming left V 4 bases short and J 0 bases short, with 11 bases between. This CDR3 region has 15 residues. CDR3 nucleotide sequence: TGTGCCAGCAGTGCTACAGGGTCTAGCACAGATACGCAGTATTTT. This sequence encodes CASSATGSSTDTQYF.

The chain is built from TRBV7-2 and TRBJ2-3; 8 bases are a match to TRBD2. From germline, CDR1 is SGHTA and CDR2 FQGNSA. Trimming took 0 bases from V and 1 from J; bases not matched to a gene: 3. The CDR3 is 16 residues long. The CDR3, as DNA: TGTGCCAGCAGCTTAGCGGCACTAGCGGGCACAGATACGCAGTATTTT. Translating it yields CASSLAALAGTDTQYF.

This chain links TRBV9 with TRBJ2-5; TRBD1 agrees at 10 bases. The ends lost 3 bases at V and 2 bases at J; junction bases unmatched: 7. This CDR3 has 16 amino acids. Germline lookup yields CDR1 SGDLS and CDR2 YYNGEE. The CDR3 DNA reads TGTGCCAGCAGCGCAGGGACAGGGGCTCTTCAAGAGACCCAGTACTTC. Translation gives CASSAGTGALQETQYF.

This sequence joins TRBV7-6 and TRBJ2-5; D tentatively reads TRBD1 or TRBD2 (5 bases each). CDR1 and CDR2 from the germline V gene are SGHVS and FNYEAQ. The V end was cut by 1 base, the J end by 5 bases, with 20 bases between. This CDR3 region has 17 residues. CDR3 protein: CASSLGPRDLMGETQYF. The CDR3 DNA reads TGTGCCAGCAGCTTAGGCCCCCGGGACCTAATGGGGGAGACCCAGTACTTC. Based on the CDR3 plus reference TRBV7-6 and TRBJ2-5, the full variable domain is GAGVSQSPRYKVTKRGQDVALRCDPISGHVSLYWYRQALGQGPEFLTYFNYEAQQDKSGLPNDRFSAERPEGSISTLTIQRTEQRDSAMYRCASSLGPRDLMGETQYFGPGTRLLVL.

The V and J genes are TRBV6-6 and TRBJ2-4; 7 bases are a match to TRBD1. From germline, CDR1 is MNHNY and CDR2 SVGAGI (reference sequence). This CDR3 has 12 amino acids. J lost 11 bases, V lost 2 bases, and 3 bases had no gene match. CDR3 DNA: TGTGCCAGCAGTTACGACAGGGTAGTTCAGTACTTC. Protein product: CASSYDRVVQYF.